These 18 T cell receptor beta chains share one sample of origin, sequenced in a study of tumor-infiltrating lymphocytes in primary liver carcinoma. TCR beta cDNA was prepared out of about 530 ng total RNA by means of a constant-region primer. Slightly modified ARM-PCR, run as three nested multiplex PCR rounds, produced the TCR beta libraries. In the first two PCR rounds, TRBV1-TRBV30 forward primers were paired with a C-beta reverse primer, and each round lasted approximately 9 cycles. TCRdb re-analysed the multiplex PCR reads in MiXCR, keeping a single row per CDR3 protein. Altogether roughly 330,000 distinct CDR3 sequences are present, around 60% being singletons, with the ten largest covering roughly 6%. Germline DNA was extracted too, while blood RNA derived from unsorted whole blood. Sequencing used peripheral blood. The source is a man aged 40-49 years with primary liver carcinoma and hepatitis B virus infection.

As for this clonotype: A much larger clone lies one base from this, so it may be a read error. Lacking the conserved final phenylalanine or tryptophan, this CDR3 likely reflects a read error. The chain joins TRBV6-2 or TRBV6-3 to TRBJ2-7, with D hard to call. V lost 2 bases and J lost 0, with 8 bases in between. This CDR3 has 14 residues. Germline-derived CDR1 and CDR2 are MNHEY and SVGEGT. The CDR3 DNA reads TGTGCCAGCAGTTACCTGACAAACTCCTACGAGCAGTACTTA. This codes for CASSYLTNSYEQYL.

As for this clonotype: Its ends do not fully match the called genes, so a read error is possible. The gene calls are TRBV7-8 and TRBJ2-2, with D maybe TRBD2 (5 bases). The CDR3 covers 15 residues. In germline, CDR1 is SGHVS, CDR2 FQNEAQ. The CDR3 region has the DNA TGTGACAGCAGCCCCGGCGGGCTCGGGATCGGGGAGCTGTTTTTT. Translated, it gives CDSSPGGLGIGELFF.

With respect to this clonotype: This may come from a read error, since a much larger clone is one base off. This chain uses TRBV29-1 with TRBJ2-2; D tentatively reads TRBD1 or TRBD2 (5 bases each). The CDR3 runs 14 residues. The ends were cut back, 4 bases at V and 5 bases at J, with 14 bases in the middle. Germline V gene lookup returns CDR1 SQVTM and CDR2 ANQGSEA. The CDR3: CSVGRTRDTGELFF. CDR3 DNA sequence: TGCAGCGTTGGTCGGACACGGGATACCGGGGAGCTGTTTTTT.

This clonotype was detected many times. The chain is built from TRBV29-1 and TRBJ2-7; the D is unclear. Germline CDR1 SQVTM, CDR2 ANQGSEA. The CDR3 sequence is 11 residues long. Between the trimmed V and J ends, which lost 4 bases and 3 bases, there was a span of 7 bases. DNA for the CDR3: TGCAGCGTTGTTTGGAACTACGAGCAGTACTTC. It is translated as CSVVWNYEQYF.

V gene TRBV6-5 combines with J gene TRBJ2-7; 7 positions agree with TRBD1. The trim removed 0 bases at V and 3 bases at J, leaving 11 bases unmatched. Germline V gives CDR1 MNHEY, CDR2 SVGAGI. This CDR3 is built from 17 residues. The chain's CDR3 is CASSYSGGTGVVYEQYV. CDR3 nucleotides: TGTGCCAGCAGTTACTCTGGGGGAACAGGGGTCGTCTACGAGCAGTACGTC.

The chain recombines TRBV11-2 with TRBJ2-7, with 9 bases matching TRBD2. V trimming: 2 bases; J trimming: 3 bases; junction bases outside the gene matches: 5. The CDR3 sequence is 15 residues long. From germline, CDR1 is SGHAT and CDR2 FQNNGV. In DNA, the CDR3 is TGTGCCAGCAGCTTAACCGGGACTAGCATCTACGAGCAGTACTTC. Its translation is CASSLTGTSIYEQYF.

This clonotype was seen ten or more times. The rearrangement uses TRBV10-3 and TRBJ2-2, with 9 bases lining up with TRBD2. With V trimmed by 6 bases and J by 4 bases, 12 bases remained unmatched. Germline lookup yields CDR1 ENHRY and CDR2 SYGVKD. This CDR3 comprises 17 residues. As DNA, the CDR3 is TGTGCCATCAGGGCGTTTACGGCGGGAGGGCGCACCGGGGAGCTGTTTTTT. The encoded protein is CAIRAFTAGGRTGELFF.

About this clonotype: With a much larger clone just one base away, this may be a read error. The V call is TRBV12-3 or TRBV12-4, the J call TRBJ2-7; 8 nucleotides match TRBD2. CDR3 length equals 14 residues. The CDR3 DNA is TGTGCCAGCAGTTCGTTAGCGGGAACGGGCGAGCAGTGCTTC. As protein: CASSSLAGTGEQCF.

Worth noting for this clonotype: Since a much larger clone is just one base distant, this may be a read error. In this CDR3 the conserved last residue, phenylalanine or tryptophan, is missing, so a read error is likely. This rearrangement joins TRBV10-1 to TRBJ2-7; D unclear. The length of the CDR3 is 17 residues. With 6 bases removed from V and 0 bases from J, the gap between germline ends came to 21 bases. Germline loops: CDR1 WNHNN, CDR2 SYGVQD (reference sequence). The DNA of the CDR3 is TGCGCCAGCAGAGTCCAACTAACCGGGCTCGCCTCCTACGAGCAGTACTCC. The encoded protein is CASRVQLTGLASYEQYS.

V gene TRBV11-2 combines with J gene TRBJ2-1, with TRBD2 matching over 13 bases. The CDR3 has 16 amino acids. Germline V gives CDR1 SGHAT, CDR2 FQNNGV. The CDR3 region has the DNA TGTGCTATCAGCAGGGGACTAGCGGGATCCTACAATGAGCAGTTCTTC. It codes for CAISRGLAGSYNEQFF.

A remark on this clonotype: This may be a read error: a much more frequent sequence differs by one nucleotide. The V and J genes are TRBV7-8 and TRBJ2-3; D uncertain. The CDR3 spans 14 residues. Germline CDR1 SGHVS, CDR2 FQNEAQ. With 5 bases removed from V and 4 bases from J, the gap between germline ends came to 13 bases. CDR3 loop: CASSPAPGADTQYF. CDR3 DNA sequence: TGTGCCAGCAGCCCTGCTCCGGGCGCAGATACGCAGTATTTT.

J is TRBJ2-7 and V is TRBV11-2, with 10 bases that match TRBD2. J gave up 2 bases and V 5 bases, and 9 bases lay outside the gene matches. Germline V gene sequence: CDR1 SGHAT, CDR2 FQNNGV. This CDR3 contains 16 residues. CDR3 nucleotide sequence: TGTGCCAGCAGCACTCCTAGCGGGAGTGGGACCTACGAGCAGTACTTC. Translating gives CASSTPSGSGTYEQYF.

On this clonotype itself: The junction does not match germline at one end; this may be a read error. J is TRBJ2-1 and V is TRBV11-2; D not certain. CDR3 length: 13 amino acids. CDR1 and CDR2 (germline): SGHAT, FQNNGV. The CDR3 nucleotides are TGTGCCAGCAGATTAGGAGACCGCAATGAGCGGTTCTTC. As protein: CASRLGDRNERFF.

This clonotype was recorded only once. A read error may be the cause here, since a much bigger clone is one base away. The chain uses TRBV6-5 and TRBJ2-1, with D perhaps matching TRBD1 (6 bases). This CDR3 comprises 12 residues. Trimming removed 5 bases at V and 13 bases at J, with 15 bases between. Germline assignment: CDR1 MNHEY and CDR2 SVGAGI. The CDR3 nucleotides are TGTGCCAGCAGTACCCCCAGGGGCGACCAGTTCTTC. It codes for CASSTPRGDQFF.

A note on this clonotype: An end of the junction differs from the germline gene, which may be a read error. This chain connects TRBV11-2 to TRBJ2-1; D unresolved. From germline, CDR1 is SGHAT and CDR2 FQNNGV. The CDR3 is 13 residues long. The CDR3 region has the DNA TGTTCCAGCAGCTTAGGTCCAGTCAATGAGCAGCTCTTC. Translated, it gives CSSSLGPVNEQLF.

With respect to this clonotype: A clone one base away is much larger, so this may be a read error. This chain uses TRBV5-1 with TRBJ2-3; D ambiguous. CDR1 SGHRS and CDR2 YFSETQ come from the germline V gene. Trimming took 0 bases from V and 2 from J, leaving 4 bases between them. This CDR3 region has 13 residues. This chain's CDR3 is CASSLDVTDTQYF. In nucleotides, the CDR3 is TGCGCCAGCAGCTTGGATGTCACAGATACGCAGTATTTT. The entire variable domain, with the rest obtained from reference TRBV5-1 and TRBJ2-3, is as follows: KAGVTQTPRYLIKTRGQQVTLSCSPISGHRSVSWYQQTPGQGLQFLFEYFSETQRNKGNFPGRFSGRQFSNSRSEMNVSTLELGDSALYLCASSLDVTDTQYFGPGTRLTVL.

As DNA, the CDR3 is TGTGCCAGCAGCCCCCAGCGGGAGAGGTTGTGTGAGCAGTTCTTC. Encoded protein: CASSPQRERLCEQFF. The chain links TRBV11-2 to TRBJ2-1; TRBD2 matches at 8 bases. J was trimmed by 9 bases and V by 5 bases; bases with no gene match: 12. The CDR3 sequence is 15 residues long. Germline values: CDR1 SGHAT, CDR2 FQNNGV.

The rearrangement links TRBV11-2 to TRBJ2-7; no reliable D call. Germline lookup yields CDR1 SGHAT and CDR2 FQNNGV. The V end was cut by 1 base, the J end by 6 bases, with 22 bases between. The CDR3 contains 17 residues. In DNA, the CDR3 is TGTGCCAGCAGCTTAGCGACGACTGGACGAGGATTTCCCGAGCAGTACTTC. Translated, it gives CASSLATTGRGFPEQYF. The full variable domain, completed using reference TRBV11-2 and TRBJ2-7, is EAGVAQSPRYKIIEKRQSVAFWCNPISGHATLYWYQQILGQGPKLLIQFQNNGVVDDSQLPKDRFSAERLKGVDSTLKIQPAKLEDSAVYLCASSLATTGRGFPEQYFGPGTRLTVT.